This T cell receptor beta chain originates from a study of OX40 agonist ivuxolimab in advanced cancers. Germline CDR1 SSHAT, CDR2 FNYEAQ (reference sequence). The CDR3 runs to 14 residues. Produced via immunoSEQ multiplex PCR; TCRdb's table is partial and in-frame only. This sample has fewer than 85,000 clones, with around 85% found just once. About this clone itself: Compared with germline, one end of the junction differs, possibly owing to a read error.

The chain uses TRBV7-7 and TRBJ2-3; D possibly corresponds to TRBD2 (7 bases). The TCR originated in an adult with an advanced solid tumor such as melanoma, head and neck, liver or kidney cancer. The sequences come from CD4+ or CD8+ T cells sorted from blood, collected in a trial of the OX40 agonist ivuxolimab. The CDR3 region is CASSLGGAQDTQYF. In DNA form, the CDR3 reads TGTGCTAGCAGCTTAGGGGGGGCCCAGGATACGCAGTATTTT.